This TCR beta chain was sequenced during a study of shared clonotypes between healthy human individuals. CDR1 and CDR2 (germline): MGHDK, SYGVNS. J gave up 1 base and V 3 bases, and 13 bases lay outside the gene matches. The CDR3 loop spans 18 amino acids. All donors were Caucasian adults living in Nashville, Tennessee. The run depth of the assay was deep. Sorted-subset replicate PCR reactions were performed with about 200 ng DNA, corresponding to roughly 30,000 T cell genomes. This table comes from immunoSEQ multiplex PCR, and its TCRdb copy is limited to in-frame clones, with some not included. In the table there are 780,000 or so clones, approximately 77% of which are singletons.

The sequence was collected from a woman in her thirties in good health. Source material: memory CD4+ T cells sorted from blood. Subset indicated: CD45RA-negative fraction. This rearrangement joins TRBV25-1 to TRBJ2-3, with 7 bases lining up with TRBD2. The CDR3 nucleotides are TGTGCCAGCAGTGAGCGGGAGTCTCCCCCAAGCGGCACAGATACGCAGTATTTT. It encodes CASSERESPPSGTDTQYF.